This TCR beta chain was identified in a study of cytomegalovirus exposure and HLA in healthy donors (dated by TCRdb to about 2017). For the study in its entirety: According to an earlier analysis of a few hundred of the donors, about 190 million T cells yielded roughly 100 million unique TCR beta sequences and around 280 Gb of sequence data. Class I and class II HLA loci were covered by the typing at four-digit resolution. The study aimed to test whether signatures of past pathogen exposure could be identified by cataloging public T cell receptors. The study used immunosequencing to profile the T cell repertoires of 600 to 850 subjects and linked those repertoires to cytomegalovirus serostatus. An earlier analysis of around 540 of the donors applied high-throughput TCR beta sequencing to assess whether each TCR beta V gene segment acted as functional or pseudogenic. On average, about 200,000 unique TCR beta nucleotide sequences were sequenced per donor among 398 genotyped donors of the cohort, with about 19% of those sequences being non-productive. All discovery cohort repertoires had been generated using a single sequencing platform. An early release covering roughly 640 HLA-typed donors comprised about 300 gigabases of sequencing data and roughly 86 million unique TCR sequences. Four to six DR-DQ haplotypes were handled as single units for association and clustering, since linkage in the cohort was strong. In a later genetic analysis, genome-wide SNP genotypes for about 65% of the roughly 670 donors were used, and that subset was treated as a discovery cohort. Donor age, sex, ethnicity and CMV serostatus were collected together with the repertoire data. Typing coverage varied by locus: roughly 629-630 donors for A, B, C, DRB1 and DQB1; approximately 500 for DQA1; about 600 for DPA1; roughly 450 for DPB1. The study combined high-throughput TCR immunosequencing, statistical association of individual TCRs with disease status, and machine learning to predict cytomegalovirus infection status. A later analysis re-examined previously published TCR beta repertoires from roughly 720 donors and added high-resolution HLA genotyping to investigate patterns of TCR occurrence. Of the 300 to 500 genotyped donors, approximately 80% were placed in the genetic ancestry cluster associated with self-reported Caucasian donors. Rather than using new phenotypic data, the later analysis identified candidate immune exposures from TCR beta sequences and from how often those sequences occurred across donors. A separate validation cohort of over 95 different subjects was used in addition to the 666-subject first cohort. Points the paper makes about the study in general: A further reported finding was that TCR beta sequences accurately predicted the HLA-A and HLA-B alleles for most subjects in the first cohort. Correlated functional status among segregating V segments might reflect linkage disequilibrium, but an unknown experimental factor could not be ruled out. A later genetic analysis associated a missense DCLRE1C variant with V-gene and J-gene trimming of TCR beta chains, and an independent cohort replicated the association. In this cohort, only TCR beta chains were sequenced, and detectable features were limited by the absence of alpha or paired-chain data. The authors suggested that the approach could potentially be generalized to other disease states and immunological phenotypes. Seventeen rarely observed V segments, including chromosome 9 orphons, were excluded from the earlier analysis of some 590 of the donors because counts were too low. Because some donors lacked HLA typing at each locus, the association tests relied only on the typed subset. Most TCR sequences were seen in very few donors, while some public TCRs were found in many individuals. According to a later analysis, TCR association rates differed among HLA loci, with DRB1 alleles showing the most associated TCRs and HLA-C alleles showing the fewest. Sequencing depth was assumed to be roughly uniform across donors in the presence/absence analyses, though that assumption may not hold. An earlier analysis of approximately 500 of the donors showed that most TCR beta V segments appeared in productive rearrangements either about 90% or about 30% of the time, which broadly matched IMGT annotations. In vitro tests confirmed that a few of the cytomegalovirus-associated TCR beta chains recognize cytomegalovirus antigens. The study listed 150 to 200 TCR beta chains as associated with cytomegalovirus. Specific HLA alleles were associated with 15,000 to 20,000 TCR beta sequences at a false discovery rate of 0.05 in a later analysis. In a later genetic analysis, fewer N-insertions in productive TCRs were reported among donors in an Asian-associated ancestry cluster than the approximately 670-donor mean. Several of the top co-occurrence clusters appeared to be linked to parvovirus B19, influenza, CMV and Epstein-Barr virus, according to a later analysis. The 87-base-pair reads could not distinguish some IMGT-functional V segments, including TRBV6-2 and TRBV6-3, so those segments were excluded. In a later analysis, most CMV-associated TCR beta chains were found to appear HLA-restricted, with HLA associations seemingly driven largely by CMV exposure. The sequencing pipeline was judged likely to have produced a cluster of highly shared sequence variants as a technical artifact. Assigning TCR associations to individual alleles was difficult when HLA alleles, especially DR and DQ, strongly co-occurred. CMV serostatus was the only immune exposure information available for the cohort. Cytomegalovirus status was reported to be diagnosed by the classifier with high specificity and sensitivity in both the original and validation cohorts. In a later analysis, HLA-associated TCR beta chains were found to be more clonally expanded and to have lower generation probabilities than equally common non-associated chains.

The germline V gene (reference sequence) yields LNHNV for CDR1 and YYDKDF for CDR2. The CDR3 spans 16 residues, from the cysteine through the phenylalanine. The sequence is cut down to CDR3 DNA, 48 bases in frame from base 1. V has 0 bases trimmed and J has 2 bases trimmed; junction bases matching no gene number 1. This clone was seen only a few times. No antigen is known for it. Per-base qualities were not stored, and no clone one base away is much larger. The library was generated by the immunoSEQ multiplex PCR assay. For the multiplex PCR, a mixture combining 60 forward primers for TCR Vbeta segments and 13 reverse primers for TCR Jbeta segments was used. A multiplex PCR assay on genomic DNA amplified the CDR3 region of rearranged TCR beta genes. On the Illumina HiSeq System, the amplified TCR beta libraries were sequenced as 87-base-pair reads. Per the source publication's procedure: A later analysis tallied 80 million to 95 million unique TCR beta chains across the 700 or so repertoires, and about 10 million of those chains were shared by two or more donors. To remove PCR and sequencing errors, raw reads were error-corrected and collapsed into unique sequences using a nearest-neighbor algorithm that merged closely related sequences. V, D and J gene segments were assigned by aligning CDR3 sequences to IMGT reference sequences. Each retained sequence needed at least a six-nucleotide match to both a V gene segment and a J gene segment. A rearrangement counted as productive if the CDR3 had no stop codons and remained in frame with V and J, and every other rearrangement counted as non-productive. CDR3 was defined by IMGT convention, running from the second conserved V-encoded cysteine to the conserved J-encoded phenylalanine. In an earlier analysis of 550 to 650 of the donors, sequences lacking an unambiguous match to a single V gene segment were excluded. In an earlier analysis of several hundred of the donors, V segments were called functional above 56.7% productive rearrangements and were called segregating when the between-donor standard deviation exceeded 5%. A statistical classification framework was built for diagnosing cytomegalovirus status from the catalog of TCR beta chain sequences. V and J gene assignment, in a later analysis, came from comparing TCR nucleotide sequences with IMGT/GENE-DB human TR gene sequences. Using the TCRdist pipeline, a later analysis assigned CDR3 sequences along with most-parsimonious VDJ recombination scenarios. A later analysis defined each TCR beta chain by its CDR3 amino acid sequence plus V-gene family, and excluded reads lacking a unique V-gene family. To address suspected cross-contamination and a sequencing artifact, a later analysis removed under 600 highly shared, low-generation-probability nucleotide sequences. For each public chain, a later analysis derived a clonal expansion index from normalized ranks of inferred template counts within each repertoire. In a later analysis, generation probabilities were computed with a VDJ recombination model fitted to out-of-frame rearrangements, and the resulting probabilities were checked against IGoR. In a later analysis, TCR-TCR, TCR-HLA and TCR-CMV co-occurrence was scored with hypergeometric tests, and a repertoire-size bias correction was applied to TCR pairs. In a later analysis, false discovery rates were estimated by permuting HLA or CMV assignments 20 times. A later analysis grouped co-occurring TCRs with DBSCAN, adding TCRdist sequence similarity when clustering within HLA-allele-positive subsets. Co-occurrence clustering excluded repertoires with fewer than 30,000 or more than 120,000 public chains, plus five with anomalous nucleotide sharing. Here the immuneACCESS table is served through TCRdb, limited to in-frame sequences with V and J called. Missing clones are a known gap in these copies; in checked studies unresolved V genes cover under half, and the rest lacks a known reason. That table gives V, J and clone size, and the DNA gave D and trimming. The sample table holds over 100,000 clones, of which around 80% were seen once. Of the sample, less than 3.5% is held by the ten largest clones.

The cohort was made up of roughly 670 healthy bone marrow donors. At the time of sampling, every cohort member was nominally healthy, though immune exposures that went unrecorded were likely present. The donor tested CMV seronegative, placing the donor among the 352 seronegative members of the cohort. Each donor provided a peripheral blood sample, and peripheral blood mononuclear cells were used for TCR beta sequencing. The Qiagen DNeasy Blood Extraction Kit was used to extract genomic DNA from the blood cell samples. The TCR was taken from a female donor in good health and CMV-seronegative. This receptor chain uses TRBV15 and TRBJ2-6; a stretch of 7 junction bases matches TRBD1. Sequenced material: PBMCs. CDR3 region: CATSRDDRAGANVLTF. DNA sequence: TGTGCCACCAGCAGAGATGACAGGGCTGGGGCCAACGTCCTGACTTTC. Here the CDR3 is joined to the reference TRBV15 and TRBJ2-6 genes, and the full variable domain is: DAMVIQNPRYQVTQFGKPVTLSCSQTLNHNVMYWYQQKSSQAPKLLFHYYDKDFNNEADTPDNFQSRRPNTSFCFLDIRSPGLGDTAMYLCATSRDDRAGANVLTFGAGSRLTVL.